This T cell receptor (beta chain) was identified in a study of OX40 agonist ivuxolimab in advanced cancers. Assay used: immunoSEQ multiplex PCR; TCRdb lists only in-frame clones, some missing. The table has 11,000 or so clones, around 84% seen once. The study's findings and limits: Certain nonresponders likewise exhibited a low normalized T-cell clonal expansion.

The CDR3 length is 14 residues. The J segment lost 2 bases and the V segment lost 8 bases, leaving 7 bases of the junction unmatched. Germline V gene data show CDR1 as SNHLY and CDR2 as FYNNEI. Regarding this clone: Its target is unknown.

The chain employs TRBV2 and TRBJ2-7; 9 bases agree with TRBD2. Sequenced material: CD4+ or CD8+ T cells sorted from blood, taken in a trial of the OX40 agonist ivuxolimab. The clonotype was recovered from an adult with an advanced solid tumor such as melanoma, head and neck, liver or kidney cancer. The chain's CDR3 is CASGPSGAPYEQYF. In DNA form, the CDR3 reads TGTGCCAGCGGGCCTAGCGGGGCCCCCTACGAGCAGTACTTC.